This T cell receptor beta chain was sequenced during a study of cytomegalovirus exposure and HLA in healthy donors. About the research overall: The use of the same platform for the roughly 130 validation repertoires and the approximately 730 first-cohort repertoires was reported by a later analysis.

The CDR3 loop spans 13 amino acids. Germline V gene lookup returns CDR1 SGDLS and CDR2 YYNGEE. V dropped 0 bases and J dropped 0 bases, with 3 bases sitting between them. Whole-study findings and limits: Subsequent analysis of the approximately 110 validation repertoires found a tendency for first-cohort TCR clusters to co-occur. Most TCR sequences showed up rarely, but some public TCRs showed up in many donors. The study listed approximately 160 cytomegalovirus-associated TCR beta chains.

This table comes from immunoSEQ multiplex PCR, and its TCRdb copy is limited to in-frame clones, with some not included. Of around 350,000 clones detected, around 86% appear once; the ten largest clones hold 0.83%. Notes on this clone: Its antigen remains unidentified. In the same sample, other DNA sequences code for this CDR3.

Sequenced input: PBMCs. The sequence came from a woman aged 18 to 35 in good health and CMV-seronegative. The rearrangement links TRBV9 to TRBJ1-1; no definite D call. CDR3 nucleotide sequence: TGTGCCAGCAGCGTAGCCATGAACACTGAAGCTTTCTTT. Protein: CASSVAMNTEAFF. The whole variable domain, filled in from reference TRBV9 and TRBJ1-1, reads DSGVTQTPKHLITATGQRVTLRCSPRSGDLSVYWYQQSLDQGLQFLIQYYNGEERAKGNILERFSAQQFPDLHSELNLSSLELGDSALYFCASSVAMNTEAFFGQGTRLTVV.